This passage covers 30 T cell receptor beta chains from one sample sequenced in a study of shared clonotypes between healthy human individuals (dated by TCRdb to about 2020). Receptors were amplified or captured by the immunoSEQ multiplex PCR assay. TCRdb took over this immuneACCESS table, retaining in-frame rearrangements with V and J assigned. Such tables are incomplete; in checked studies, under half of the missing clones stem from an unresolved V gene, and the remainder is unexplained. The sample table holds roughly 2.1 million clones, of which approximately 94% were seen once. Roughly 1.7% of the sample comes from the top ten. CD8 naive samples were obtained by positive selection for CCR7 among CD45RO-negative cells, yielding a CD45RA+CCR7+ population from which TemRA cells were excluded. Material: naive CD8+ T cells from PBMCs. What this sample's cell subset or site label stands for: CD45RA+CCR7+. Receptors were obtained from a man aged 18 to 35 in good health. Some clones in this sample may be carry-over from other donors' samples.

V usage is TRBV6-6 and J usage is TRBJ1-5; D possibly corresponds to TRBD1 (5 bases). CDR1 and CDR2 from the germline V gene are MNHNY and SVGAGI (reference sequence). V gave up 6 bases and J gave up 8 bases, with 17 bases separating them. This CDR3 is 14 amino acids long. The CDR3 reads CASRQGPYVEPQHF. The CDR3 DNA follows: TGTGCCAGCAGGCAGGGACCTTATGTGGAGCCCCAGCATTTT.

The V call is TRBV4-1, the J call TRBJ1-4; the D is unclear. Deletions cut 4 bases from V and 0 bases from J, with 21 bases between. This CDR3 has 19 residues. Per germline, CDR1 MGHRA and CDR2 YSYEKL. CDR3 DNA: TGCGCCAGCAGCCCCCGGGCAGGTAGCGAAAAGACAACTAATGAAAAACTGTTTTTT. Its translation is CASSPRAGSEKTTNEKLFF.

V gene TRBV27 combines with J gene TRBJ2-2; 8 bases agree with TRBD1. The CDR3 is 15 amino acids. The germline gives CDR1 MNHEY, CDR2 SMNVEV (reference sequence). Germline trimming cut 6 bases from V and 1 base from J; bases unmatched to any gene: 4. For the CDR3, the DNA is TGTGCCAGCAGAGCCGGGACAGGGAACACCGGGGAGCTGTTTTTT. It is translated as CASRAGTGNTGELFF.

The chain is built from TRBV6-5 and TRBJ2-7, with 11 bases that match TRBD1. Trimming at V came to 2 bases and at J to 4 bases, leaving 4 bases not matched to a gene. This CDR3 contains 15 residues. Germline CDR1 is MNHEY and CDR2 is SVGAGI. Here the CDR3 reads CASSYGQGAGYEQYF. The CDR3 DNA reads TGTGCCAGCAGTTACGGACAGGGGGCGGGTTACGAGCAGTACTTC.

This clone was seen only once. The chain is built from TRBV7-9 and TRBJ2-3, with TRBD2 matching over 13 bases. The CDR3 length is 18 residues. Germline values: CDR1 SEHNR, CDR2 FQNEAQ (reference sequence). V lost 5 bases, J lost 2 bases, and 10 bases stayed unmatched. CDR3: CASSQPRTSGGNTDTQYF. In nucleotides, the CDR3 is TGTGCCAGCAGCCAGCCCAGGACTAGCGGGGGCAACACAGATACGCAGTATTTT. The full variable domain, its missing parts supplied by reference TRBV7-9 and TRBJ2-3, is DTGVSQNPRHKITKRGQNVTFRCDPISEHNRLYWYRQTLGQGPEFLTYFQNEAQLEKSRLLSDRFSAERPKGSFSTLEIQRTEQGDSAMYLCASSQPRTSGGNTDTQYFGPGTRLTVL.

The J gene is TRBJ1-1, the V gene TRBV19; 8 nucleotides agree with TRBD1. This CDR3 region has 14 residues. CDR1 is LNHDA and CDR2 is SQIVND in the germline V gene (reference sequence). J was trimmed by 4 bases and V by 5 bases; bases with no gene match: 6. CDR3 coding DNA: TGTGCCAGTAGTGGCAGGGGGCATGGCACTGAAGCTTTCTTT. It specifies CASSGRGHGTEAFF.

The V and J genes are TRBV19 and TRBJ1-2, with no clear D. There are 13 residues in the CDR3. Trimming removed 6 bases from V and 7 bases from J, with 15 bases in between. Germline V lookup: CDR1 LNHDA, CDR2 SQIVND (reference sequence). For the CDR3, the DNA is TGTGCCAGTAGCCTTGCCCCCGGATCTGGCTACACCTTC. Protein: CASSLAPGSGYTF.

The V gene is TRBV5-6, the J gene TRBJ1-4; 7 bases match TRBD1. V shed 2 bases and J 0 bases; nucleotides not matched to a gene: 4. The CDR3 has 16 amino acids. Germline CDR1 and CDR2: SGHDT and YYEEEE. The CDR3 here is CASSFGQVATNEKLFF. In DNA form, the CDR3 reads TGTGCCAGCAGCTTCGGACAGGTTGCAACTAATGAAAAACTGTTTTTT.

CDR3 nucleotide sequence: TGTGCCACCCACCCTCACCGAGAAGCCTACGAGCAGTACTTC. Translation: CATHPHREAYEQYF. The chain recombines TRBV28 with TRBJ2-7; D is unclear. CDR1 MDHEN and CDR2 SYDVKM come from the germline V gene. CDR3 length: 14 residues. V was shortened by 10 bases and J by 2 bases, with 18 bases between the two germline ends.

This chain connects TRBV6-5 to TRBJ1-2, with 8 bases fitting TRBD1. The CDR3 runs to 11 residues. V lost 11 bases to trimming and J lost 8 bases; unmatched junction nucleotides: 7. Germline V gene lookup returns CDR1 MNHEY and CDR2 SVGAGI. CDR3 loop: CAAWTGIGYTF. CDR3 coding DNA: TGTGCCGCTTGGACAGGGATCGGCTACACCTTC.

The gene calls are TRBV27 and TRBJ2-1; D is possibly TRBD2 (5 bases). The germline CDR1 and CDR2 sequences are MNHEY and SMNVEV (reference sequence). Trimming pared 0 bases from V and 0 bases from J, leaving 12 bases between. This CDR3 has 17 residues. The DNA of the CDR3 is TGTGCCAGCAGTTTATCCCGTAGCGAGAGCTCCTACAATGAGCAGTTCTTC. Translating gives CASSLSRSESSYNEQFF.

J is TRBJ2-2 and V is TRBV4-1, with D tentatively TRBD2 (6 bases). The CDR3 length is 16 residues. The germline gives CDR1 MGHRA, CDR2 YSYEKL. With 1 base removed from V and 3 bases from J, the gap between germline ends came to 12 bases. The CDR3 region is CASSQGAGLDTGELFF. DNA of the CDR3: TGCGCCAGCAGCCAAGGGGCGGGGCTTGACACCGGGGAGCTGTTTTTT.

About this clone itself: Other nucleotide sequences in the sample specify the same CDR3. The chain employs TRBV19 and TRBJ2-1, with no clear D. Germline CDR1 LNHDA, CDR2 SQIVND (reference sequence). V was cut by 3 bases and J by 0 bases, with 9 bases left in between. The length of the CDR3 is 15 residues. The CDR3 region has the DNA TGTGCCAGTAGTATCGTCCCCGGCTCCTACAATGAGCAGTTCTTC. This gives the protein CASSIVPGSYNEQFF.

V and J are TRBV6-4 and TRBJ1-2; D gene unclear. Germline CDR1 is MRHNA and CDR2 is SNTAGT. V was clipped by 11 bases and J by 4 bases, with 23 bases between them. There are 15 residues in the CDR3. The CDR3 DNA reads TGTGCCGGCCAACGATGGTGGGTATCTCCCTATGGCTACACCTTC. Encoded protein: CAGQRWWVSPYGYTF.

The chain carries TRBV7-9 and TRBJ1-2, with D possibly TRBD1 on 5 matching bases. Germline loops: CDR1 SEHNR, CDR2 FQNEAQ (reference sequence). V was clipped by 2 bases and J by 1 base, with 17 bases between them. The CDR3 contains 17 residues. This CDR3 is CASSLPSGAAFNYGYTF. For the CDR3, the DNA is TGTGCCAGCAGCTTACCGAGCGGGGCAGCCTTTAACTATGGCTACACCTTC.

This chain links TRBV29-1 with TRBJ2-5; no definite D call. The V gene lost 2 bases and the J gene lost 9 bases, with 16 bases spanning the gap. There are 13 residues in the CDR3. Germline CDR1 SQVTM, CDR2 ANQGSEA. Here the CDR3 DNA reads TGCAGCGTTGAACCGTCCCTCTCTCGGGCCCAGTACTTC. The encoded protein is CSVEPSLSRAQYF.

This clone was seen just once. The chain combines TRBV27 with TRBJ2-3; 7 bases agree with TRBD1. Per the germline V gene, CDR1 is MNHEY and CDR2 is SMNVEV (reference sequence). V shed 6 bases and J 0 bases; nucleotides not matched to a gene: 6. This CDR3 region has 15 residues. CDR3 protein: CASRIGTASTDTQYF. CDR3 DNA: TGTGCCAGCAGAATTGGGACAGCGAGCACAGATACGCAGTATTTT.

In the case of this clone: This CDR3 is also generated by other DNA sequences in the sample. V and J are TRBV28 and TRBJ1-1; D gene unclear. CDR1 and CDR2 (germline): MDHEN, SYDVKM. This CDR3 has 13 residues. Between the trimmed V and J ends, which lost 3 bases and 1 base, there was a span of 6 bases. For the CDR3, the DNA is TGTGCCAGCAGTTTCCGCAGGAACACTGAAGCTTTCTTT. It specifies CASSFRRNTEAFF.

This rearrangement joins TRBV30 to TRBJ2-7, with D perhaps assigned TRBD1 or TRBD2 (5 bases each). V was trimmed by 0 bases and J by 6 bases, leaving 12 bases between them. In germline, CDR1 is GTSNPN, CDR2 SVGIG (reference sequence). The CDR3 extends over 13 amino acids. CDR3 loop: CAWSVWDGIEQYF. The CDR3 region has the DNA TGTGCCTGGAGTGTTTGGGACGGAATCGAGCAGTACTTC.

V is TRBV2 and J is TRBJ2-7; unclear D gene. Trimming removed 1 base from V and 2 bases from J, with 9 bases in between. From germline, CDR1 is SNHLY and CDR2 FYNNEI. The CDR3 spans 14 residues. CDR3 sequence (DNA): TGTGCCAGCAGTGAAGTGACTCACCCCTACGAGCAGTACTTC. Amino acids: CASSEVTHPYEQYF. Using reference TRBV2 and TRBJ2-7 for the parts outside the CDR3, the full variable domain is EPEVTQTPSHQVTQMGQEVILRCVPISNHLYFYWYRQILGQKVEFLVSFYNNEISEKSEIFDDQFSVERPDGSNFTLKIRSTKLEDSAMYFCASSEVTHPYEQYFGPGTRLTVT.

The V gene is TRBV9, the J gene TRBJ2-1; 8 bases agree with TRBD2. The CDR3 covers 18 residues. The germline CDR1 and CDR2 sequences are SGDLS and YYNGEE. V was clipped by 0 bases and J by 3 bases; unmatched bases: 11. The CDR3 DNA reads TGTGCCAGCAGCGTAGGAGGTTTAGCGGGAATCGGCTACAATGAGCAGTTCTTC. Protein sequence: CASSVGGLAGIGYNEQFF.

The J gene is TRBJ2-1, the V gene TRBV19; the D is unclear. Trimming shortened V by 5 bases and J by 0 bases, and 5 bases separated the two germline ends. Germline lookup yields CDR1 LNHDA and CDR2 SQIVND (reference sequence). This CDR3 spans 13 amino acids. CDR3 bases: TGTGCCAGTAGTTCCAACTCCTACAATGAGCAGTTCTTC. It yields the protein CASSSNSYNEQFF.

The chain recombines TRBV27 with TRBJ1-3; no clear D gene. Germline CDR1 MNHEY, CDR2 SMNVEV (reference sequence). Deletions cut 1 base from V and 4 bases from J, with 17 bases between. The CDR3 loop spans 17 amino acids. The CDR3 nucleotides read TGTGCCAGCAGTTTATACCCCCCCGATACGGAAGGAAACACCATATATTTT. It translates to CASSLYPPDTEGNTIYF.

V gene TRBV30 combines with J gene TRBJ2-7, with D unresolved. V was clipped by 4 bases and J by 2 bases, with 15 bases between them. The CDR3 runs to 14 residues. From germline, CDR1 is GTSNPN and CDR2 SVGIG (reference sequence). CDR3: CAWNSRIDTYEQYF. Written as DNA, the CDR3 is TGTGCCTGGAACAGCAGGATCGACACCTACGAGCAGTACTTC.

This CDR3 is CASGLAGKVEQFF. In nucleotides, the CDR3 is TGTGCCAGCGGGCTAGCGGGAAAGGTTGAGCAGTTCTTC. The chain employs TRBV28 and TRBJ2-1; TRBD2 aligns across 9 bases. The CDR3 loop spans 13 amino acids. Unmatched junction bases numbered 8, after V lost 8 bases and J lost 9 bases. Germline V CDR1 and CDR2: MDHEN, SYDVKM.

This chain's CDR3 is CASSLGWTSGITDTQYF. The CDR3 bases are TGCGCCAGCAGCTTGGGATGGACTAGCGGGATCACAGATACGCAGTATTTT. J is TRBJ2-3 and V is TRBV5-1, with TRBD2 matching over 12 bases. CDR1 is SGHRS, CDR2 YFSETQ, per germline. After removal of 0 bases from V and 2 bases from J, the junction contained 4 bases not matched to a gene. The CDR3 covers 17 residues.

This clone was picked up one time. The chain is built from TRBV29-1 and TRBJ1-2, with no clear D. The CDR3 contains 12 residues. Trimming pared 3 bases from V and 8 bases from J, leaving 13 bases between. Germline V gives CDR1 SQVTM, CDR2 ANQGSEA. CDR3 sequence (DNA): TGCAGCGTTGACCCCCCCGGGATGGGCTACACCTTC. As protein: CSVDPPGMGYTF.

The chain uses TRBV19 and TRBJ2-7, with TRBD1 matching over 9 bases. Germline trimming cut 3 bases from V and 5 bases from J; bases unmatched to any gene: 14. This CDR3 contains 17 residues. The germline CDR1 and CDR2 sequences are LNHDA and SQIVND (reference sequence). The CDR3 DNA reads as TGTGCCAGTAGTATCCTCTTCCGGGACAGGGTGCCCCACGAGCAGTACTTC. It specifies CASSILFRDRVPHEQYF.

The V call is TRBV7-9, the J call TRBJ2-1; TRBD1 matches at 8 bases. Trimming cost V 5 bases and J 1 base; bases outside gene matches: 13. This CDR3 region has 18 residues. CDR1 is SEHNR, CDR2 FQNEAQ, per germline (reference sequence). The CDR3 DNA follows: TGTGCCAGCAGCACAAACCCGGACAGGGAATGGTCCTACAATGAGCAGTTCTTC. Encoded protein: CASSTNPDREWSYNEQFF.

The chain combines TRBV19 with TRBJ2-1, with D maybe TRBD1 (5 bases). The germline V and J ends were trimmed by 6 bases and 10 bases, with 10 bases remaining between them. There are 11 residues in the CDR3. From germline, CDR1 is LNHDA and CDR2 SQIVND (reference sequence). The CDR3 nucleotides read TGTGCCAGTAGCTGGGGCCGAGAGCAGTTCTTC. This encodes CASSWGREQFF.